The 25 T cell receptor beta chains below all came from one sample that was sequenced in a study of T cells in Graves' hyperthyroidism and ophthalmopathy. TCR beta CDR3 sequences were amplified from RNA transcripts. HTBI primers were employed in a first-round RT-PCR of the TCR CDR3. TCRdb used MiXCR to reprocess the multiplex PCR reads, holding one entry per CDR3 protein. This table has about 400,000 distinct CDR3 sequences, roughly 15% appearing once. The sample was blood. All receptors derive from a woman aged 55-69 years with Graves' ophthalmopathy.

About this clonotype: This could be a read error, since a much larger clone is one nucleotide away. The V gene is TRBV28, the J gene TRBJ1-2; a possible D gene is TRBD1 (6 bases). This CDR3 has 13 residues. The V gene's germline CDR1 is MDHEN and CDR2 SYDVKM. V was shortened by 5 bases and J by 10 bases, with 17 bases between the two germline ends. CDR3 in DNA: TGTGCCAGCAGTCCAACCGACAGGACCGACTACACCTTC. Translating it yields CASSPTDRTDYTF.

This clonotype was observed a handful of times. V gene TRBV28 combines with J gene TRBJ2-3, with D unresolved. Germline lookup yields CDR1 MDHEN and CDR2 SYDVKM. The CDR3 covers 12 residues. The ends were cut back, 6 bases at V and 6 bases at J, with 10 bases in the middle. CDR3 in DNA: TGTGCCAGCAGGAGGCGGTTGGATACGCAGTATTTT. Translating gives CASRRRLDTQYF.

This chain connects TRBV20-1 to TRBJ2-5; D uncertain. The V and J ends lost 1 base and 5 bases respectively, with 11 bases between them. The CDR3 has 13 amino acids. The germline V gene has CDR1 DFQATT and CDR2 SNEGSKA (reference sequence). The CDR3 reads CSARGGSFETQYF. The CDR3 nucleotides read TGCAGTGCTAGAGGTGGTAGTTTCGAGACCCAGTACTTC.

The chain carries TRBV6-2 or TRBV6-3 and TRBJ1-3, with D unclear. Per germline, CDR1 MNHEY and CDR2 SVGEGT. The CDR3 totals 11 residues. The V and J ends lost 5 bases and 4 bases respectively, with 3 bases between them. CDR3 in DNA: TGTGCCAGCAGTGCGGGAAACACCATATATTTT. It encodes CASSAGNTIYF.

In its sample, this clonotype was seen a few times. The J gene is TRBJ2-1, the V gene TRBV24-1; TRBD1 matches 9 bases. The CDR3 contains 14 residues. The germline V gene has CDR1 KGHDR and CDR2 SFDVKD. Trimming at V came to 4 bases and at J to 6 bases, leaving 3 bases not matched to a gene. Here the CDR3 reads CATSDRDRVNEQFF. In nucleotides, the CDR3 is TGTGCCACCAGTGACCGGGACAGGGTCAATGAGCAGTTCTTC.

This clonotype was seen at least ten times. Written as DNA, the CDR3 is TGCAGTGTGACCTGGGACCGCGGGGCAACAGATACGCAGTATTTT. It is translated as CSVTWDRGATDTQYF. The chain uses TRBV20-1 and TRBJ2-3, with TRBD2 as a possible D gene (6 bases). This CDR3 is built from 15 residues. Looked up from germline, CDR1 is DFQATT and CDR2 is SNEGSKA (reference sequence). With 7 bases removed from V and 3 bases from J, the gap between germline ends came to 20 bases.

The chain joins TRBV10-3 to TRBJ1-6; D is undetermined. The CDR3 spans 16 residues. The germline CDR1 and CDR2 sequences are ENHRY and SYGVKD. Trimming took 5 bases from V and 0 from J, leaving 11 bases between them. The CDR3 nucleotides read TGTGCCATCAGTAGGACCGCGAGCTCCTATAATTCACCCCTCCACTTT. Its protein is CAISRTASSYNSPLHF.

The chain recombines TRBV5-1 with TRBJ2-7; 13 bases match TRBD2. The V and J ends lost 2 bases and 4 bases, in that order; junction bases with no gene match: 6. There are 16 residues in the CDR3. From germline, CDR1 is SGHRS and CDR2 YFSETQ. CDR3 in amino acids: CASSLGTSGNLYEQYF. Written as DNA, the CDR3 is TGCGCCAGCAGCTTAGGGACTAGCGGGAACCTATACGAGCAGTACTTC.

Many counts were recorded for this clonotype. CDR3 in amino acids: CSARDPRQGTYEQYF. CDR3 nucleotide sequence: TGCAGTGCTAGAGATCCGAGACAGGGCACCTACGAGCAGTACTTC. The chain carries TRBV20-1 and TRBJ2-7; 7 bases match TRBD1. This CDR3 is 15 amino acids long. CDR1 and CDR2 from the germline V gene are DFQATT and SNEGSKA (reference sequence). J lost 2 bases, V lost 0 bases, and 7 bases had no gene match.

This clonotype was seen a few times. The chain has TRBV5-6 and TRBJ2-2, with D possibly TRBD1 on 6 matching bases. Trimming removed 4 bases from V and 0 bases from J, with 13 bases in between. The germline V gene has CDR1 SGHDT and CDR2 YYEEEE. CDR3 length equals 16 residues. The CDR3 region is CASSLYRVANTGELFF. The CDR3 nucleotides read TGTGCCAGCAGCCTCTACAGGGTCGCGAACACCGGGGAGCTGTTTTTT.

This chain connects TRBV25-1 to TRBJ2-2; 10 positions agree with TRBD2. Germline CDR1 and CDR2: MGHDK and SYGVNS. The CDR3 runs to 15 residues. The V segment lost 4 bases and the J segment 6 bases; nucleotides outside the gene matches: 5. The CDR3 sequence is CASSALAGVAGELFF. The DNA for the CDR3 is TGTGCCAGCAGTGCCCTAGCGGGAGTAGCCGGGGAGCTGTTTTTT.

This clonotype turned up a few times. This rearrangement joins TRBV5-1 to TRBJ2-1; D is perhaps TRBD2 (6 bases). The V and J ends lost 3 bases and 0 bases respectively, with 22 bases between them. The CDR3 loop spans 19 amino acids. Per germline, CDR1 SGHRS and CDR2 YFSETQ. CDR3 DNA sequence: TGCGCCAGCAGCTGGTACTCCGGGGGAGGAGTCAACTCCTACAATGAGCAGTTCTTC. Translated: CASSWYSGGGVNSYNEQFF.

This clonotype was detected many times. The chain joins TRBV12-3 or TRBV12-4 to TRBJ1-1; D not certain. The CDR3 loop spans 16 amino acids. The germline V and J ends were trimmed by 2 bases and 3 bases, with 16 bases remaining between them. CDR3: CASSLMGRAADTEAFF. As DNA, the CDR3 is TGTGCCAGCAGTTTAATGGGTAGGGCGGCAGACACTGAAGCTTTCTTT.

This clonotype was detected a few times. The chain couples TRBV4-1 to TRBJ2-2; perhaps TRBD1 as D (6 bases). There are 13 residues in the CDR3. Trimming stripped 2 bases from V and 7 bases from J, with 8 bases between. From germline, CDR1 is MGHRA and CDR2 YSYEKL. CDR3 sequence (DNA): TGCGCCAGCAGCCAACCAGGGGACGGGGAGCTGTTTTTT. As protein: CASSQPGDGELFF.

This clonotype has a count of ten or more. The genes are TRBV20-1 and TRBJ2-1, with D unclear. Between the trimmed V and J ends, which lost 0 bases and 3 bases, there was a span of 6 bases. This CDR3 is 13 amino acids long. Looked up from germline, CDR1 is DFQATT and CDR2 is SNEGSKA (reference sequence). CDR3 loop: CSARDPYYNEQFF. CDR3 coding DNA: TGCAGTGCTAGAGACCCCTACTACAATGAGCAGTTCTTC.

The chain couples TRBV27 to TRBJ1-1; 7 positions match TRBD1. The germline V gene has CDR1 MNHEY and CDR2 SMNVEV (reference sequence). CDR3 length: 14 residues. Trimming took 6 bases from V and 4 from J; bases not matched to a gene: 8. The CDR3 nucleotides are TGTGCCAGCAGCCGCAGGGGGGAGTCCACTGAAGCTTTCTTT. This encodes CASSRRGESTEAFF.

This clonotype was recorded many times. The CDR3 protein is CASSPRDSENEQFF. CDR3 in DNA: TGTGCCAGCTCACCCCGGGACAGCGAGAATGAGCAGTTCTTC. The V and J genes are TRBV18 and TRBJ2-1; 7 bases match TRBD1. With 3 bases clipped from V and 7 bases from J, the junction kept 6 bases outside the gene matches. The CDR3 has 14 amino acids. CDR1 KGHSH and CDR2 LQKENI come from the germline V gene.

In this sample, this clonotype turned up many times. The rearrangement uses TRBV11-1 and TRBJ2-7, with 12 bases identical to TRBD2. The junction had 5 bases not matched to a gene; V was cut back by 3 bases and J by 5 bases. Per germline, CDR1 SGHAT and CDR2 FQDESV (reference sequence). This CDR3 is 15 amino acids long. CDR3 nucleotide sequence: TGTGCCAGCAGCTTGACTAGCGGGAGTATGAACGAGCAGTACTTC. Its translation: CASSLTSGSMNEQYF.

This clonotype occurred many times. The chain carries TRBV20-1 and TRBJ2-7; tentatively, D is TRBD2 (6 bases). The V end was cut by 1 base, the J end by 9 bases, with 13 bases between. This CDR3 has 12 residues. Germline values: CDR1 DFQATT, CDR2 SNEGSKA (reference sequence). For the CDR3, the DNA is TGCAGTGCTAGAGCGGAGGGGTGGGGGCAGTACTTC. This translates into CSARAEGWGQYF.

The rearrangement joins TRBV5-1 to TRBJ1-5; a possible D gene is TRBD1 (5 bases). V dropped 4 bases and J dropped 2 bases, with 10 bases sitting between them. Germline V gene data show CDR1 as SGHRS and CDR2 as YFSETQ. The CDR3 length is 14 residues. The CDR3 protein is CASSGGEGNQPQHF. CDR3 in DNA: TGCGCCAGCAGCGGGGGGGAGGGCAATCAGCCCCAGCATTTT.

This clonotype was detected ten times or more. V and J are TRBV7-9 and TRBJ1-4; 8 bases align to TRBD1. This CDR3 comprises 14 residues. Germline assignment: CDR1 SEHNR and CDR2 FQNEAQ (reference sequence). V lost 5 bases, J lost 5 bases, and 4 bases stayed unmatched. CDR3 protein: CASSQTGENEKLFF. Here the CDR3 DNA reads TGTGCCAGCAGCCAGACAGGGGAAAATGAAAAACTGTTTTTT.

This clonotype was counted many times. The chain combines TRBV12-3 or TRBV12-4 with TRBJ2-1; D unclear. The ends were cut back, 2 bases at V and 5 bases at J, with 16 bases in the middle. The CDR3 runs to 16 residues. CDR3 in amino acids: CASSLIRLSPDNEQFF. Here the CDR3 DNA reads TGTGCCAGCAGTTTAATTCGTCTTTCCCCGGACAATGAGCAGTTCTTC.

This chain joins TRBV6-5 and TRBJ2-7; 7 bases align to TRBD1. CDR3 length equals 13 residues. Germline-derived CDR1 and CDR2 are MNHEY and SVGAGI. Trimming cost V 2 bases and J 6 bases; bases outside gene matches: 4. This CDR3 reads CASSYRGPGEQYF. The DNA of the CDR3 is TGTGCCAGCAGTTACAGGGGGCCGGGCGAGCAGTACTTC.

This clonotype showed up many times. The V and J genes are TRBV20-1 and TRBJ2-3; D perhaps matches TRBD1 (6 bases). The CDR3 runs 14 residues. V lost 6 bases to trimming and J lost 2 bases, with 15 bases between them. The germline V gene has CDR1 DFQATT and CDR2 SNEGSKA (reference sequence). DNA of the CDR3: TGCAGTGCGAGACAGGCCGGTAACACAGATACGCAGTATTTT. Protein sequence: CSARQAGNTDTQYF.

This clonotype was counted only a few times. The V and J genes are TRBV14 and TRBJ2-2, with 8 bases aligning to TRBD2. Germline values: CDR1 SGHDN, CDR2 FVKESK. V trimming: 1 base; J trimming: 5 bases; junction bases outside the gene matches: 6. The CDR3 has 16 amino acids. The CDR3 DNA follows: TGTGCCAGCAGCCAAGCCGGACTAGCAGGGACCGGGGAGCTGTTTTTT. Encoded protein: CASSQAGLAGTGELFF.